Given below is one TCR beta chain in context. Antigen: not known. The sample belongs to a study of post-analysis software for immune sequencing data. Looking at the study overall: In terms of disease course, relapsing-remitting, secondary progressive and progressive-relapsing multiple sclerosis were included.

Unique molecular identifiers had been added to the TCR beta cDNA libraries. The authors obtained some 500,000 cDNA molecules from roughly 1 to 10 million T cells. TCRdb analysed the PCR reads with MiXCR anew, one entry per CDR3 protein. The sample lists about 800,000 distinct CDR3 sequences; roughly 29% were seen once. CDR3 size: 16 residues. Germline assignment: CDR1 SQVTM and CDR2 ANQGSEA. J lost 7 bases, V lost 6 bases, and 14 bases had no gene match. Broader study findings: Compared with controls, patients had more of five TRBV segments, including TRBV5-6, TRBV5-1 and TRBV20-1. Controls' normalized Chao1 diversity significantly exceeded that of multiple sclerosis patients. F measure showed strong co-clustering of same-batch samples.

The chain uses TRBV29-1 and TRBJ2-1, with 11 bases fitting TRBD2. The receptor comes from a girl aged 5-17 years with multiple sclerosis. Material for sequencing was blood. The CDR3 DNA is TGCAGCGTGGAGGGAGGGACTAGCGGTACTTTAAATGAGCAGTTCTTC. It yields the protein CSVEGGTSGTLNEQFF.